The sequence of this TCR beta chain was determined in a study of graft-versus-host responses after intestinal transplantation. Data came from immunoSEQ multiplex PCR; TCRdb stores just in-frame clones and leaves some out. In the table there are about 120,000 clones, about nine tenths of which are singletons. A remark on this clone: What it recognizes is unknown.

The CDR3 loop spans 12 amino acids. V was cut by 5 bases and J by 3 bases, with 8 bases left in between. CDR1 SEHNR and CDR2 FQNEAQ come from the germline V gene (reference sequence). Source: unstimulated CD4+ T cells sorted from spleen or lymph node cells, taken before intestinal transplant. The gene calls are TRBV7-9 and TRBJ2-7; weak D call: TRBD1 (6 bases). This clonotype was sampled from a human donor who received an intestinal transplant. The DNA of the CDR3 is TGTGCCAGCAGCGTGGACAGCTACGAGCAGTACTTC. This encodes CASSVDSYEQYF.